This T cell receptor beta chain was obtained from a study of T-cell memory formation after mild COVID-19. The CDR3 sequence is 16 residues long. The germline gives CDR1 DFQATT, CDR2 SNEGSKA (reference sequence). V gave up 6 bases and J gave up 3 bases; unmatched junction bases: 14. TCRdb used MiXCR to reprocess the 5' RACE reads, holding one entry per CDR3 protein. The sample lists fewer than 600,000 distinct CDR3 sequences; less than 25% were seen once. Sequencing was done on a sample of PBMCs or a T cell subset sorted from them (not recorded which). The sequence derives from an adult woman who had mild COVID-19 (a few samples of this study predate the infection). Cell type and time point are not known. The rearrangement uses TRBV20-1 and TRBJ2-5; 9 nucleotides align to TRBD2. CDR3 in amino acids: CSAMDLAGEAEETQYF. As DNA, the CDR3 is TGCAGTGCCATGGATTTAGCGGGAGAGGCGGAAGAGACCCAGTACTTC.